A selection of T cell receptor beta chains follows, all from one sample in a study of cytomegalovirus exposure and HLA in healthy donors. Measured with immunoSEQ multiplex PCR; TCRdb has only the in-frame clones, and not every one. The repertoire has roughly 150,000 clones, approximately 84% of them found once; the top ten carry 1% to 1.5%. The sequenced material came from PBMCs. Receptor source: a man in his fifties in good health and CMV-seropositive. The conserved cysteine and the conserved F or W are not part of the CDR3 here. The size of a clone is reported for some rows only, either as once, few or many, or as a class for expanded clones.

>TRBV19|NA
ASSIGTGYGYT
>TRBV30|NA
AWSGRTRMNTEAF
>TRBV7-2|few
ASSPRQGIHEQY
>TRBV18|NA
ASSPPSRGSTEAF
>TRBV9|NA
ASSTRDRVGGYT
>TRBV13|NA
ASRSFGGVADTQY
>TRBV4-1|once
ASSQVRTANTGELF
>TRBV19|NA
ASSGQGATEAF
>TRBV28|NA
ASSTGGLAKNIQY
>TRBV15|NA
ATSRPTGGENTIY
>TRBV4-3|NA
ASSPGTGGTDTQY
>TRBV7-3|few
ASSLYSGTETEQF
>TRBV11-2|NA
ASSLTRADEQY
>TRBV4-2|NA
ASSQGGGGAETQY